The 13 T cell receptor beta chains presented below share a single source sample, sequenced in a study of blood T cell repertoires in COVID-19. Sequencing used immunoSEQ multiplex PCR; TCRdb keeps in-frame clones, though not all of them. The sample has fewer than 600,000 clones, roughly 90% seen once. Input material: PBMCs or T cells enriched from blood (not recorded which). The receptors originated from a woman aged 40-49 years who had recovered from COVID-19.

The J gene is TRBJ1-1, the V gene TRBV19; 9 bases fit TRBD1. Trimming took 7 bases from V and 4 from J; bases not matched to a gene: 13. The CDR3 consists of 16 residues. Germline lookup yields CDR1 LNHDA and CDR2 SQIVND (reference sequence). The CDR3 nucleotides are TGTGCCAGTATCGGACAGGGGTGGTTTAAATTCACTGAAGCTTTCTTT. It codes for CASIGQGWFKFTEAFF.

The chain has TRBV10-3 and TRBJ2-7, with 11 bases lining up with TRBD1. From germline, CDR1 is ENHRY and CDR2 SYGVKD. With 1 base clipped from V and 4 bases from J, the junction kept 6 bases outside the gene matches. CDR3 length: 16 amino acids. DNA for the CDR3: TGTGCCATCAGTGAGTTCTCCGGGACAGGGGGGTACGAGCAGTACTTC. As protein: CAISEFSGTGGYEQYF.

This chain uses TRBV25-1 with TRBJ2-7, with 7 positions matching TRBD1. The germline gives CDR1 MGHDK, CDR2 SYGVNS. CDR3 size: 17 residues. J lost 1 base, V lost 2 bases, and 11 bases had no gene match. The CDR3 loop is CASSERGRQGSSYEQYF. The CDR3 DNA reads as TGTGCCAGCAGTGAAAGGGGGAGACAGGGAAGTTCCTACGAGCAGTACTTC.

CDR3 in amino acids: CASSLGGRDYEQYF. The CDR3 coding sequence is TGCGCCAGCAGCTTGGGGGGTCGGGATTACGAGCAGTACTTC. The chain is built from TRBV5-1 and TRBJ2-7, with D possibly TRBD2 on 5 matching bases. Trimming removed 0 bases at V and 4 bases at J, with 11 bases between. The germline V gene has CDR1 SGHRS and CDR2 YFSETQ. The CDR3 consists of 14 residues.

This clone was seen a handful of times. This chain connects TRBV19 to TRBJ1-5; 8 bases line up with TRBD1. CDR1 and CDR2 from the germline V gene are LNHDA and SQIVND (reference sequence). The CDR3 is 14 amino acids. The J segment lost 6 bases and the V segment lost 6 bases, leaving 7 bases of the junction unmatched. CDR3: CASRPDRVSQPQHF. CDR3 bases: TGTGCCAGTAGACCGGACAGGGTGAGTCAGCCCCAGCATTTT.

The J gene is TRBJ1-1, the V gene TRBV14, with D perhaps TRBD1 (6 bases). The V end was cut by 5 bases, the J end by 4 bases, with 17 bases between. The germline gives CDR1 SGHDN, CDR2 FVKESK. CDR3 size: 15 residues. The CDR3: CASSDLLGGGTEAFF. CDR3 DNA: TGTGCCAGCAGCGACCTCCTAGGGGGTGGCACTGAAGCTTTCTTT.

To note about this clone: The junction does not match germline at one end; this may be a read error. The chain carries TRBV11-1 and TRBJ1-6, with D possibly matching TRBD1 (6 bases). Germline loops: CDR1 SGHAT, CDR2 FQDESV (reference sequence). The CDR3 is 12 residues long. The CDR3 loop is CASSLAGHLLHF. The CDR3 DNA follows: TGTGCCAGCAGCCTAGCGGGACACCTCCTCCACTTT.

A word on this clone: At one boundary the junction diverges from the germline segment, which might be a read error. J is TRBJ2-7 and V is TRBV9, with D hard to call. This CDR3 has 15 residues. The germline CDR1 and CDR2 sequences are SGDLS and YYNGEE. As DNA, the CDR3 is TGTGCCGGCAGCCCCCGACTCCTTCCCCACTTCGAGCAGTACTTC. As protein: CAGSPRLLPHFEQYF.

This clone appeared a single time. The genes are TRBV5-1 and TRBJ2-7; TRBD1 aligns across 7 bases. The CDR3 totals 14 residues. Germline V gives CDR1 SGHRS, CDR2 YFSETQ. V was clipped by 4 bases and J by 5 bases; unmatched bases: 9. DNA for the CDR3: TGCGCCAGCAGCGACAGACAGGGAGCCCACGAGCAGTACTTC. Translation: CASSDRQGAHEQYF.

The J gene is TRBJ2-1, the V gene TRBV27, with D maybe TRBD1 (6 bases). Germline V gives CDR1 MNHEY, CDR2 SMNVEV (reference sequence). The CDR3 extends over 15 amino acids. The V gene lost 5 bases and the J gene lost 3 bases, with 14 bases spanning the gap. The CDR3 bases are TGTGCCAGCAGTAAACGGGACACTATCTACAATGAGCAGTTCTTC. Translating gives CASSKRDTIYNEQFF.

The chain has TRBV7-9 and TRBJ2-1; TRBD2 matches at 15 bases. With V trimmed by 5 bases and J by 5 bases, 16 bases remained unmatched. The germline CDR1 and CDR2 sequences are SEHNR and FQNEAQ (reference sequence). The CDR3 is 20 residues long. CDR3 in amino acids: CASSRGLAGGAPPKNNEQFF. For the CDR3, the DNA is TGTGCCAGCAGCAGGGGACTAGCGGGAGGCGCACCCCCAAAGAACAATGAGCAGTTCTTC.

V is TRBV6-1 and J is TRBJ1-5, with 9 bases that match TRBD1. The V gene's germline CDR1 is MNHNS and CDR2 SASEGT. The CDR3 is 17 residues long. V was clipped by 4 bases and J by 3 bases; unmatched bases: 10. As DNA, the CDR3 is TGTGCCAGCAGTGGTGCTGCGGACAGGGGACACAATCAGCCCCAGCATTTT. Its translation: CASSGAADRGHNQPQHF.

This clone was seen only once. J is TRBJ1-2 and V is TRBV9; perhaps TRBD1 as D (5 bases). The germline CDR1 and CDR2 sequences are SGDLS and YYNGEE. There are 14 residues in the CDR3. V lost 0 bases, J lost 6 bases, and 12 bases lay in between. The CDR3 region has the DNA TGTGCCAGCAGCGTAGAGCAGGGTGTGGATGGCTACACCTTC. This sequence encodes CASSVEQGVDGYTF. Variable domain in full (rest from reference TRBV9 and TRBJ1-2): DSGVTQTPKHLITATGQRVTLRCSPRSGDLSVYWYQQSLDQGLQFLIQYYNGEERAKGNILERFSAQQFPDLHSELNLSSLELGDSALYFCASSVEQGVDGYTFGSGTRLTVV.